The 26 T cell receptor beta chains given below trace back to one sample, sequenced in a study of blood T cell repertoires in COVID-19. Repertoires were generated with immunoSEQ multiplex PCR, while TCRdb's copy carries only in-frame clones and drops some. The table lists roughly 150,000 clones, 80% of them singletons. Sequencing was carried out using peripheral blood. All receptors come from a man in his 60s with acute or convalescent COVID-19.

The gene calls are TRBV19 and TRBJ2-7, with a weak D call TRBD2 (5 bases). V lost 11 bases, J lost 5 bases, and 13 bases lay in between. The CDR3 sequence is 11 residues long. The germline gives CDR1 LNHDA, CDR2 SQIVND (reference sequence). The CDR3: CACRGLHEQYF. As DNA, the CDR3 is TGTGCCTGCAGAGGGCTGCACGAGCAGTACTTC.

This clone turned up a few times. The CDR3: CASSPDGGSEQYF. The CDR3 DNA sequence: TGCGCCAGCAGCCCGGACGGGGGAAGCGAGCAGTACTTC. The chain couples TRBV5-1 to TRBJ2-7; tentative D call: TRBD2 (6 bases). The CDR3 sequence is 13 residues long. V dropped 4 bases and J dropped 6 bases, with 14 bases sitting between them. CDR1 is SGHRS and CDR2 is YFSETQ in the germline V gene.

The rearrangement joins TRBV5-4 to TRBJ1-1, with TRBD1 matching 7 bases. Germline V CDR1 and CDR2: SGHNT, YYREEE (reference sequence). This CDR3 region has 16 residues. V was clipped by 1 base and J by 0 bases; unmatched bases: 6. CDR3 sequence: CASSLSFGTVNTEAFF. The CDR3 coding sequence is TGTGCCAGCAGCTTGTCCTTCGGGACAGTGAACACTGAAGCTTTCTTT. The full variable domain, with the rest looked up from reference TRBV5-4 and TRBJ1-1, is ETGVTQSPTHLIKTRGQQVTLRCSSQSGHNTVSWYQQALGQGPQFIFQYYREEENGRGNFPPRFSGLQFPNYSSELNVNALELDDSALYLCASSLSFGTVNTEAFFGQGTRLTVV.

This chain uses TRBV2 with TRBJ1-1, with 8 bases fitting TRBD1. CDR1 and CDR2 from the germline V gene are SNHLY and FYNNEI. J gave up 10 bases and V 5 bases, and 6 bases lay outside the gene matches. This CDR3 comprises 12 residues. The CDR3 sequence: CASSLQGVGAFF. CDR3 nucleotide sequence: TGTGCCAGCAGTCTACAGGGGGTTGGAGCTTTCTTT.

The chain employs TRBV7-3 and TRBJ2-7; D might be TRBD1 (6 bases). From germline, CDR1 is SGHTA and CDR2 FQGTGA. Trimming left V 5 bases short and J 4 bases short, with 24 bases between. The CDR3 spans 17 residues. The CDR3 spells CASSRILDRNLGYEQYF. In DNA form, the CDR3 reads TGTGCCAGCAGCCGGATCCTAGACAGGAACCTGGGGTACGAGCAGTACTTC.

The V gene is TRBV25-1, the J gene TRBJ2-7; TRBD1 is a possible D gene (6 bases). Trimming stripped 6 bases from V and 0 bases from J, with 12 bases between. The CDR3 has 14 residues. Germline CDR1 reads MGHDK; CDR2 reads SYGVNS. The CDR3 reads CASRTGIRSYEQYF. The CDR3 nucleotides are TGTGCCAGCAGGACAGGAATCCGCTCCTACGAGCAGTACTTC.

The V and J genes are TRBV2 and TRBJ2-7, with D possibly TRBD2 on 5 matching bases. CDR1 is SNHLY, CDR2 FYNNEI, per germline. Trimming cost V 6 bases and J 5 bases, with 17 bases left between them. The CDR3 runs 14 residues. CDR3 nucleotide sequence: TGTGCCAGCAGCGAGGGAGAGATCGGACACGAGCAGTACTTC. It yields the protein CASSEGEIGHEQYF.

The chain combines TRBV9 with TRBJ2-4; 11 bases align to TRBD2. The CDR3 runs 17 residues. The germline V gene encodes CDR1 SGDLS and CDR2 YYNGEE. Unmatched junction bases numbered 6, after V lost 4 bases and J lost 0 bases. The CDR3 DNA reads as TGTGCCAGCAGCCCGGCCCTAGCGGGGGGAGCCAAAAACATTCAGTACTTC. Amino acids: CASSPALAGGAKNIQYF.

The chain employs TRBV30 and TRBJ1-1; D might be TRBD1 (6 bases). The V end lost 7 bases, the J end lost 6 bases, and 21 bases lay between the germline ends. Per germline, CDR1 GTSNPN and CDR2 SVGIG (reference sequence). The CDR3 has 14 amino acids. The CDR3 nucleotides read TGTGCCTCTCTGGTCTGGGGGGGCGCCGCTGAAGCTTTCTTT. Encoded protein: CASLVWGGAAEAFF.

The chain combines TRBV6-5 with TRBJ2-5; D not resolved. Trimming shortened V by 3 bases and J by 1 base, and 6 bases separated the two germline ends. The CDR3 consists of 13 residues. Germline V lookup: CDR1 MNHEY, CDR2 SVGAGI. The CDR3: CASSYNSQETQYF. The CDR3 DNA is TGTGCCAGCAGTTATAACTCCCAAGAGACCCAGTACTTC.

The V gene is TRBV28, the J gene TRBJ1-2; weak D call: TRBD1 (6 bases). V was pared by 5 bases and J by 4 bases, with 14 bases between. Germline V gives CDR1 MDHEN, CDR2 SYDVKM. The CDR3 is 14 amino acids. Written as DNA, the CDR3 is TGTGCCAGCAGTGCCTGGGACACCTCCTATGGCTACACCTTC. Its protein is CASSAWDTSYGYTF.

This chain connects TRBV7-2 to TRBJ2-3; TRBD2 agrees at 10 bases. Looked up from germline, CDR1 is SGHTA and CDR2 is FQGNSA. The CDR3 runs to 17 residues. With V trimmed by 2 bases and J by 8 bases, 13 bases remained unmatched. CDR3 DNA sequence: TGTGCCAGCAGCTTAAGGAGCGGGGGGGACAGGATTAGTACGCAGTATTTT. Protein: CASSLRSGGDRISTQYF.

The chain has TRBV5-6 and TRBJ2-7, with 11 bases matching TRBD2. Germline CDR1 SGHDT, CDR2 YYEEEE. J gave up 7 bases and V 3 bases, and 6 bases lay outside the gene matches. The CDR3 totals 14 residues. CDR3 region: CASSSLAGAGEQYF. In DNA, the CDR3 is TGTGCCAGCAGCTCACTAGCGGGGGCTGGAGAGCAGTACTTC.

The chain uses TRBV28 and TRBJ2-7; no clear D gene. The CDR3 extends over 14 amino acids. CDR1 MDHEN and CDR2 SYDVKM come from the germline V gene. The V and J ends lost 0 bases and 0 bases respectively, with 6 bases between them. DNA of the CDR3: TGTGCCAGCAGTTTATGGGGCAACTCCTACGAGCAGTACTTC. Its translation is CASSLWGNSYEQYF.

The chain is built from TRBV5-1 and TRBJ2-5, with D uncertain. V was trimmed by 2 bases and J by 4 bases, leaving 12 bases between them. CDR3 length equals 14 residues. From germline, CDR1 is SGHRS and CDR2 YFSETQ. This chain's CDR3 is CASSLIVISETQYF. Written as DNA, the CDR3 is TGCGCCAGCAGCTTAATCGTAATTTCAGAGACCCAGTACTTC.

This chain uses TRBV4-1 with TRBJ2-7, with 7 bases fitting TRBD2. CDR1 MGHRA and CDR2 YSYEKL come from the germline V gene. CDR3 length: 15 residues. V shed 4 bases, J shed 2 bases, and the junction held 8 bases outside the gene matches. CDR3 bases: TGCGCCAGCAGCCCGGACCTCGGGAGGCCCTACGAGCAGTACTTC. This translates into CASSPDLGRPYEQYF.

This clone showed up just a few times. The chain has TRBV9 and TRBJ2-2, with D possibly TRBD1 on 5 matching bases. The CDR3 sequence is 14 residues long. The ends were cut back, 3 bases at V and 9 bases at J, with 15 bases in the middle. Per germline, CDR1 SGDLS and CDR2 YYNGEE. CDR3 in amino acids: CASSGAGKGRELFF. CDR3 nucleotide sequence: TGTGCCAGCAGCGGGGCAGGGAAAGGGCGGGAGCTGTTTTTT.

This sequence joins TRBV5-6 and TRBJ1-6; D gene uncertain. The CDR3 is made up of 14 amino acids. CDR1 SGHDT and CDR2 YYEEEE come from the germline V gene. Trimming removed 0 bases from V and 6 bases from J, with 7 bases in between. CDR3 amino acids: CASSLGGVNSPLHF. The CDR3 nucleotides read TGTGCCAGCAGCTTGGGCGGGGTTAATTCACCCCTCCACTTT.

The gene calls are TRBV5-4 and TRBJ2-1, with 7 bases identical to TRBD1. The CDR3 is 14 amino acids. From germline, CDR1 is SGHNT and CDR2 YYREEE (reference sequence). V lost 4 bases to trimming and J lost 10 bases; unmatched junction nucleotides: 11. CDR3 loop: CASSVPDRVGEQFF. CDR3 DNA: TGTGCCAGCAGCGTTCCCGACAGGGTGGGCGAGCAGTTCTTC.

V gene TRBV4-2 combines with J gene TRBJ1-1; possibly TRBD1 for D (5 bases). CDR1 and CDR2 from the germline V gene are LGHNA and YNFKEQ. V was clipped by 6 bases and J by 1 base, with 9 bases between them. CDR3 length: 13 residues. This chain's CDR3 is CASRTTANTEAFF. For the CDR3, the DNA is TGTGCCAGCAGAACGACAGCGAACACTGAAGCTTTCTTT.

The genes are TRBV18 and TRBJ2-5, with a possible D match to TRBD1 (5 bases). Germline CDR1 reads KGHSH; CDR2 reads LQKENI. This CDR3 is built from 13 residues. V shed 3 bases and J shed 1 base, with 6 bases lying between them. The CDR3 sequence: CASSPTGQETQYF. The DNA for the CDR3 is TGTGCCAGCTCACCCACAGGCCAAGAGACCCAGTACTTC.

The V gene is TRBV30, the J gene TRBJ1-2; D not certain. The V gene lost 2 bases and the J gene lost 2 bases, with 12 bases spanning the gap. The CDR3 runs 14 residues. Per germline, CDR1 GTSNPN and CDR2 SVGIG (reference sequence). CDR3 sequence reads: CAWSNLGSNYGYTF. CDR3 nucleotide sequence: TGTGCCTGGAGTAATCTGGGCAGCAACTATGGCTACACCTTC.

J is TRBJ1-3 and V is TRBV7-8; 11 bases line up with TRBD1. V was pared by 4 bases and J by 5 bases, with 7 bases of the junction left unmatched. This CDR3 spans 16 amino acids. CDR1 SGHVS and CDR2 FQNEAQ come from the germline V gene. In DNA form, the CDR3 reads TGTGCCAGCAGCTCCCTGGGGACAGGGGGTAGAAACACCATATATTTT. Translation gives CASSSLGTGGRNTIYF. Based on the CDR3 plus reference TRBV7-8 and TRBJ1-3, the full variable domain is GAGVSQSPRYKVAKRGQDVALRCDPISGHVSLFWYQQALGQGPEFLTYFQNEAQLDKSGLPSDRFFAERPEGSVSTLKIQRTQQEDSAVYLCASSSLGTGGRNTIYFGEGSWLTVV.

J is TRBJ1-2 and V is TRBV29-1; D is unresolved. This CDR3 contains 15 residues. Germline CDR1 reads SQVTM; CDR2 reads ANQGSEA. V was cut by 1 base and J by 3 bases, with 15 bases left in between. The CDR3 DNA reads TGCAGCGTTGAAGCCTCAGCTAGGTCTTACTATGGCTACACCTTC. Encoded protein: CSVEASARSYYGYTF.

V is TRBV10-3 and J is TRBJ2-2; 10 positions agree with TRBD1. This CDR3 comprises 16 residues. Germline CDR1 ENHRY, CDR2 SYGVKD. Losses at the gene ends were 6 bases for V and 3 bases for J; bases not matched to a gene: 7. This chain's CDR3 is CAIRPGQGRHTGELFF. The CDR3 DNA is TGTGCCATCAGACCGGGACAGGGGCGCCACACCGGGGAGCTGTTTTTT.

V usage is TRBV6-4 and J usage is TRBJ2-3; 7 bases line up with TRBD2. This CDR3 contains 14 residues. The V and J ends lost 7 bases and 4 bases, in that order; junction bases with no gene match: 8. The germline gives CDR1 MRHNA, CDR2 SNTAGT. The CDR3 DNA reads TGTGCCAGCAACACGGGAGGAGAGGCAGATACGCAGTATTTT. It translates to CASNTGGEADTQYF.